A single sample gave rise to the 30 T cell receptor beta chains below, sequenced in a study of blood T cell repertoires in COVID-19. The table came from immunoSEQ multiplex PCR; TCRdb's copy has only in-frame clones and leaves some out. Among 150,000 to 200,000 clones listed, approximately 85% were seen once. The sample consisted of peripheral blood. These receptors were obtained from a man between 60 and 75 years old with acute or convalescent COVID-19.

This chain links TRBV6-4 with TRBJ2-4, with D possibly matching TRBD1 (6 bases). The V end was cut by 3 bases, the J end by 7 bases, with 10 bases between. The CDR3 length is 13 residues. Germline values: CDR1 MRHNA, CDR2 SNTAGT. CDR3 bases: TGTGCCAGCAGTGAGGGGGCAGGGAACATTCAGTACTTC. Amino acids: CASSEGAGNIQYF.

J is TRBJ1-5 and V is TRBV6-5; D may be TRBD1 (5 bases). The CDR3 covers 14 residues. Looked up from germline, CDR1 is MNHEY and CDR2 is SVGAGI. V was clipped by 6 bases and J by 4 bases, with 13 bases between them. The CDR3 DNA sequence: TGTGCCAGCAGAGGAGGGGCCCTAAATCAGCCCCAGCATTTT. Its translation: CASRGGALNQPQHF.

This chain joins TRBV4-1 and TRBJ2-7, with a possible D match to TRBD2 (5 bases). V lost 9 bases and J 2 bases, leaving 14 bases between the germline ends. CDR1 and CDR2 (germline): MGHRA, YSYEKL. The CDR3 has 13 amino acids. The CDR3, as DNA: TGCGCCAGACCGGACTGGAAACCCTACGAGCAGTACTTC. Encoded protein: CARPDWKPYEQYF.

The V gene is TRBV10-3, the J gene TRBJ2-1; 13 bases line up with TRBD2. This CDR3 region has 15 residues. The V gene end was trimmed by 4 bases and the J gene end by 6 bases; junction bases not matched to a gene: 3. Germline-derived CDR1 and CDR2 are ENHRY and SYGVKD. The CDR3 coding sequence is TGTGCCATCAGTGGGGGACTAGCGGGAATCAATGAGCAGTTCTTC. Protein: CAISGGLAGINEQFF.

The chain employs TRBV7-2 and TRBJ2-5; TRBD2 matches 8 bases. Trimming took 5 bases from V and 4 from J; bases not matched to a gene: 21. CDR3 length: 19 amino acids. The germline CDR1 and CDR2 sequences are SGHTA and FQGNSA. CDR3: CASSVTLASGLAARETQYF. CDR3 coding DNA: TGTGCCAGCAGCGTAACCCTCGCCTCCGGACTAGCTGCTAGAGAGACCCAGTACTTC.

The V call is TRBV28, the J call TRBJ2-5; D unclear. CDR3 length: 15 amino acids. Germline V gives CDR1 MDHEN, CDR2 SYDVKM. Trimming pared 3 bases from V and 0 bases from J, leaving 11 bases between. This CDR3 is CASSFLTVYQETQYF. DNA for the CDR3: TGTGCCAGCAGTTTCCTCACGGTGTACCAAGAGACCCAGTACTTC.

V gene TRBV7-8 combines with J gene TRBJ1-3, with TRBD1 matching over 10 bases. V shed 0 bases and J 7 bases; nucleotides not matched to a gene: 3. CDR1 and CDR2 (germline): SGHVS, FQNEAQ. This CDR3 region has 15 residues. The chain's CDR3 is CASSLADRGRNTIYF. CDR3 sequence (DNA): TGTGCCAGCAGCTTAGCCGACAGGGGGCGTAACACCATATATTTT.

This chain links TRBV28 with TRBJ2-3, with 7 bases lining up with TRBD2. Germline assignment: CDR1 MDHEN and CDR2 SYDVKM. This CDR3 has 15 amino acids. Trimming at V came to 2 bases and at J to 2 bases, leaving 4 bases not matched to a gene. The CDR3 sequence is CASSLQREDTDTQYF. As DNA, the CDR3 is TGTGCCAGCAGTTTACAGCGGGAAGACACAGATACGCAGTATTTT.

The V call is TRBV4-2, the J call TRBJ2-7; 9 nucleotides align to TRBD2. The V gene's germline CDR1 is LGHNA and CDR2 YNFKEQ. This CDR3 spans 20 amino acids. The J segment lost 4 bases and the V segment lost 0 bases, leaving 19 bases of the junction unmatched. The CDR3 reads CASSQDRGGASREGRYEQYF. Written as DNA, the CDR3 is TGTGCCAGCAGCCAAGACCGCGGGGGCGCTTCGCGGGAGGGCCGGTACGAGCAGTACTTC.

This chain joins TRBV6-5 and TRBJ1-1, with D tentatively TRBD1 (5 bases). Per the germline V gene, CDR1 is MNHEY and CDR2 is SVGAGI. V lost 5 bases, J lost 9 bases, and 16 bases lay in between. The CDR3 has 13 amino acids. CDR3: CASSPQEGRKAFF. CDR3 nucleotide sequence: TGTGCCAGCAGTCCCCAGGAGGGGCGGAAAGCTTTCTTT.

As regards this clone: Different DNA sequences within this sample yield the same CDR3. CDR3 loop: CATSDGGRGGTDTQYF. As DNA, the CDR3 is TGTGCCACCAGTGATGGGGGCCGGGGGGGCACAGATACGCAGTATTTT. The chain is built from TRBV24-1 and TRBJ2-3; TRBD2 is a possible D gene (7 bases). Deletions cut 3 bases from V and 1 base from J, with 13 bases between. Germline V gene lookup returns CDR1 KGHDR and CDR2 SFDVKD. CDR3 length: 16 residues.

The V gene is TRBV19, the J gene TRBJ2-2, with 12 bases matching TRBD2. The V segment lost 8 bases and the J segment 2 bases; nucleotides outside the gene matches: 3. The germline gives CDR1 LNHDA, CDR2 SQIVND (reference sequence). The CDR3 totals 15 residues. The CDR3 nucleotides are TGTGCCAGTGTCGGACTAGCGGGAAACACCGGGGAGCTGTTTTTT. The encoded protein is CASVGLAGNTGELFF.

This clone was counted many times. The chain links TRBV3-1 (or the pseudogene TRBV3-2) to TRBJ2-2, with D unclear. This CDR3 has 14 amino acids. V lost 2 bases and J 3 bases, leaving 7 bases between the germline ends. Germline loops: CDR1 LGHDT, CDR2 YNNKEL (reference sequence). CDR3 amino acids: CASSQWSDTGELFF. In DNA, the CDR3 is TGTGCCAGCAGCCAATGGTCGGACACCGGGGAGCTGTTTTTT.

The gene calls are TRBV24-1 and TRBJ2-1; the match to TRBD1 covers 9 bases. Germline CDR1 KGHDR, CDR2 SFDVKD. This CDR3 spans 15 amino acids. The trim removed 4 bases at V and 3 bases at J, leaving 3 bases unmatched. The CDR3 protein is CATSEPGQGYNEQFF. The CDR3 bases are TGTGCCACCAGTGAACCGGGACAGGGCTACAATGAGCAGTTCTTC.

DNA of the CDR3: TGTGCCAGCAGCAAAAGCGGATACACCGGGGAGCTGTTTTTT. Its translation: CASSKSGYTGELFF. The chain couples TRBV21-1 to TRBJ2-2; TRBD2 is taken as the D call from the table, unchecked against the DNA. TRBV21-1 is a listed pseudogene. The CDR3 has 14 residues.

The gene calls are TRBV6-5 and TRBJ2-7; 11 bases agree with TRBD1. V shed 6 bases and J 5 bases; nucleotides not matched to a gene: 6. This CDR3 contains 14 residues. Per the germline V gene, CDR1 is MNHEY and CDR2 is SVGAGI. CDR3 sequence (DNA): TGTGCCAGCAGCTGGGGACAGGGGGTCCACGAGCAGTACTTC. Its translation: CASSWGQGVHEQYF.

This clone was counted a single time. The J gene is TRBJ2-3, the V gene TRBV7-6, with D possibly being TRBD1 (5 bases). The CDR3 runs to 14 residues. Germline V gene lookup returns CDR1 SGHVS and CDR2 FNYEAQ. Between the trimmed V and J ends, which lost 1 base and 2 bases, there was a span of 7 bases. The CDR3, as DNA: TGTGCCAGCAGCTTAGGACAGTTCACAGATACGCAGTATTTT. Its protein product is CASSLGQFTDTQYF.

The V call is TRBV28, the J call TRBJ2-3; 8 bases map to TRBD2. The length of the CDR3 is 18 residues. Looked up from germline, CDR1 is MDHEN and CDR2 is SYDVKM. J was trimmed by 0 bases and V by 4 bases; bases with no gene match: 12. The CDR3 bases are TGTGCCAGCAGTTCGGGAGGGGTCCAACTGACTAGCACAGATACGCAGTATTTT. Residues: CASSSGGVQLTSTDTQYF.

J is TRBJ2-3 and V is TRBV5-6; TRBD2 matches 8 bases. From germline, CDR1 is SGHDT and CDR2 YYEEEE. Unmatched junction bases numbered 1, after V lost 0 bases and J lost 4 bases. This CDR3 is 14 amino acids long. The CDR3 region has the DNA TGTGCCAGCAGCTTGGGGGGACTAGCAGATACGCAGTATTTT. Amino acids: CASSLGGLADTQYF.

Written as DNA, the CDR3 is TGTGCCAGCAGCCAAACGGGGCGGGGGTCTTACAATGAGCAGTTCTTC. It is translated as CASSQTGRGSYNEQFF. This chain links TRBV9 with TRBJ2-1; 7 bases match TRBD2. Trimming at V came to 4 bases and at J to 4 bases, leaving 11 bases not matched to a gene. The germline V gene encodes CDR1 SGDLS and CDR2 YYNGEE. The CDR3 loop spans 16 amino acids.

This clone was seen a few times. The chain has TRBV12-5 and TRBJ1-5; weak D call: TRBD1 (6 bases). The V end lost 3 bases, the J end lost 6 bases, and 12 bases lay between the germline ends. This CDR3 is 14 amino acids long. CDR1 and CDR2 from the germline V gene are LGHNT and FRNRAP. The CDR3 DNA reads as TGTGCTAGTGGTTTCGCAGGGGAGAGTCAGCCCCAGCATTTT. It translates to CASGFAGESQPQHF.

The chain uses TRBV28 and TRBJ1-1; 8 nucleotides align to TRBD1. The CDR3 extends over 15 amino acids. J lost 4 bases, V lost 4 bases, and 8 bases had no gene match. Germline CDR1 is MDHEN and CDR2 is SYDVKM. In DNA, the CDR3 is TGTGCCAGCAGTTCCCTCGGACAGGGTAGCACTGAAGCTTTCTTT. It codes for CASSSLGQGSTEAFF.

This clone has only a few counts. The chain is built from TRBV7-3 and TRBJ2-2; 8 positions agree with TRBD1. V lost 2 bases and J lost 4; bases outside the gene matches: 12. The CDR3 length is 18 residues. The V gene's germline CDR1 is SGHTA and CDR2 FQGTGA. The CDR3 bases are TGTGCCAGCAGCTTAGGGACCAGGGGCAGGGGGCGCACCGGGGAGCTGTTTTTT. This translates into CASSLGTRGRGRTGELFF.

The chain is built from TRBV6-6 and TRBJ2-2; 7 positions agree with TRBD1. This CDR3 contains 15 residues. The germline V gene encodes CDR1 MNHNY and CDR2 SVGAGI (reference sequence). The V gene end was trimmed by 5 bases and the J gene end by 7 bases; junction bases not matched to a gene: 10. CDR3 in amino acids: CASSKPTGRSGELFF. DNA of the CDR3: TGTGCCAGCAGTAAACCGACAGGGCGAAGCGGGGAGCTGTTTTTT.

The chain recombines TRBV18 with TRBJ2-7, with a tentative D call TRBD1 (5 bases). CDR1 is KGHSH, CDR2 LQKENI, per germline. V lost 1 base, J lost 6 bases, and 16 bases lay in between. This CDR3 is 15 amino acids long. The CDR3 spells CASSPLSTGEVEQYF. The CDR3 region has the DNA TGTGCCAGCTCACCACTATCAACAGGCGAGGTCGAGCAGTACTTC.

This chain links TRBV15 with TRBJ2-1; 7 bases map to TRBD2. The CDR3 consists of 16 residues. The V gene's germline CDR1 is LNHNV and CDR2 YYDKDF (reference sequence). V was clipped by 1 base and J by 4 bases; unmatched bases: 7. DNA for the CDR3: TGTGCCACCAGCAGAGCAAGGGACTACCTATACAATGAGCAGTTCTTC. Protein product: CATSRARDYLYNEQFF.

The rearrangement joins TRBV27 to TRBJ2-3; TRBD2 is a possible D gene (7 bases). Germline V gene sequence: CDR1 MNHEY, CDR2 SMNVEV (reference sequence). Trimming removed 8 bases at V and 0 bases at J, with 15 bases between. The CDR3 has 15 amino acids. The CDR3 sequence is CASGGGGPSTDTQYF. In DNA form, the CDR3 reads TGTGCCAGCGGGGGGGGCGGACCGAGCACAGATACGCAGTATTTT.

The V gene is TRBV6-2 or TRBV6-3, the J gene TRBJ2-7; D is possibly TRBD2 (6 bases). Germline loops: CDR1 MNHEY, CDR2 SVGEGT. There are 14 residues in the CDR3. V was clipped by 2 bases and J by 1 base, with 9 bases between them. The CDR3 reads CASSYRRGSYEQYF. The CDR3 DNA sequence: TGTGCCAGCAGTTACAGGCGGGGTTCCTACGAGCAGTACTTC.

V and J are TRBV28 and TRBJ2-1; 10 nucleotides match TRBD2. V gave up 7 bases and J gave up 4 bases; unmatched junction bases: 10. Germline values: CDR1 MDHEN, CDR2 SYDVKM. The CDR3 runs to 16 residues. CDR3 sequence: CASTSHGTSEYNEQFF. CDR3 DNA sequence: TGTGCCAGCACCTCACACGGGACTAGCGAGTACAATGAGCAGTTCTTC.

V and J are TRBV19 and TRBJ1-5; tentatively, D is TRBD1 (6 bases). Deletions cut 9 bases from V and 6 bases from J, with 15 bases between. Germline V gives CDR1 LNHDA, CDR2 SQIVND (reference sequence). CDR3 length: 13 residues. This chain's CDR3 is CASSGRGSQPQHF. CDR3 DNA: TGTGCCAGCTCGGGGAGGGGGAGTCAGCCCCAGCATTTT. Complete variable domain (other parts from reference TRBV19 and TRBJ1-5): DGGITQSPKYLFRKEGQNVTLSCEQNLNHDAMYWYRQDPGQGLRLIYYSQIVNDFQKGDIAEGYSVSREKKESFPLTVTSAQKNPTAFYLCASSGRGSQPQHFGDGTRLSIL.